The rows below give T cell receptor beta chains drawn from one sample of a study of response to subunit inactivated influenza vaccine. TCRdb ran MiXCR on the RT-PCR reads and lists one entry per CDR3 protein. The sample has about 780,000 distinct CDR3 sequences, less than 20% seen once. Sequenced material: PBMCs from blood, taken about 5 days after vaccination. All receptors come from a man in his forties or fifties who received an inactivated influenza vaccine. Each CDR3 is given with its conserved first and last residue. D genes are given only for firm matches. Where a row states a size, it is once, few, many or the class of an expanded clone; other rows omit it.

few	TRBD1	TRBV6-1	TRBJ2-7	15	TGTGCCAGCAGTGAAGTCTGGCAGGGGGCCGACGAGCAGTACTTC	CASSEVWQGADEQYF
few	TRBD1	TRBV7-2	TRBJ1-2	14	TGTGCCAGCAGCTCGGGGTACAGGGGTGGTGGCTACACCTTC	CASSSGYRGGGYTF
-	TRBD1	TRBV10-3	TRBJ2-7	16	TGTGCCATCAGTGATTCCACAGGGGCGAGCTCCTACGAGCAGTACTTC	CAISDSTGASSYEQYF
-	-	TRBV4-3	TRBJ2-3	13	TGCGCCAGCAGCCCGCGACCCTGGGATACGCAGTATTTT	CASSPRPWDTQYF
-	-	TRBV5-1	TRBJ2-2	12	TGCGCCAGCAGTCGTGGGGACGGGGAGCTGTTTTTT	CASSRGDGELFF
-	-	TRBV6-1	TRBJ1-3	14	TGTGCCAGCACCAAGGAGAGCTCTGGAAACACCATATATTTT	CASTKESSGNTIYF
-	TRBD1	TRBV3-1	TRBJ2-2	15	TGTGCCAGCAGCTCGACAGGGGTCCAGGCCGGGGAGCTGTTTTTT	CASSSTGVQAGELFF
once	-	TRBV5-1	TRBJ2-7	15	TGCGCCAGCAGCTTGGGGGTGGACAGGAGGGACGAGCAGTACTTC	CASSLGVDRRDEQYF
few	-	TRBV29-1	TRBJ2-7	13	TGCAGCGTGGAAGGACAGGAGGGGTACGAGCAGTACTTC	CSVEGQEGYEQYF
few	TRBD1	TRBV6-5	TRBJ1-4	15	TGTGCCAGCAGTTACTCGACACAGGGGCGGAGGGAACTGTTTTTT	CASSYSTQGRRELFF
few	-	TRBV7-8	TRBJ1-1	16	TGTGCCAGCAGCTTAGTGGGTGGGGGAGCACCTTCTGAAGCTTTCTTT	CASSLVGGGAPSEAFF
few	-	TRBV6-2/TRBV6-3	TRBJ1-2	10	TGTGCCAGCCGTAGAGATGGCTACACCTTC	CASRRDGYTF
few	-	TRBV27	TRBJ2-7	14	TGTGCCAGCAGTTTACTAGGGGATGGCTACGAGCAGTACTTC	CASSLLGDGYEQYF
-	-	TRBV5-5	TRBJ2-5	16	TGTGCCAGCAGCTTACTTGCGACAGAGTACCAAGAGACCCAGTACTTC	CASSLLATEYQETQYF
-	TRBD1	TRBV5-1	TRBJ2-7	15	TGCGCCAGCAGCTTGGTTTTGGGACAGGGCTACGAGCAGTACTTC	CASSLVLGQGYEQYF
-	-	TRBV28	TRBJ2-7	15	TGTGCCAGCAGTTTAGTTGACAGGCACTCCTACGAGCAGTACTTC	CASSLVDRHSYEQYF
many	TRBD2	TRBV12-3/TRBV12-4	TRBJ2-7	12	TGTGCCAGCAGTGGGACTAGCGCAGAGCAGTACTTC	CASSGTSAEQYF
-	TRBD2	TRBV6-1	TRBJ2-3	17	TGTGCCAGCAGTGAAGCGGAGCTAGCGGGGATGACAGATACGCAGTATTTT	CASSEAELAGMTDTQYF